This record covers a single T cell receptor (beta chain). What it recognizes is unknown. Amplified TCR beta CDR3 regions came from RNA transcripts. A first-round RT-PCR of the TCR CDR3 used the HTBI primer set. MiXCR, applied by TCRdb to the multiplex PCR reads, yields one record per CDR3 protein. The repertoire includes hundreds of thousands of distinct CDR3 sequences, around 38% of them detected once, and about 9% sits in the top ten. Unmatched junction bases numbered 6, after V lost 6 bases and J lost 5 bases. CDR1 SEHNR and CDR2 FQNEAQ come from the germline V gene (reference sequence). The CDR3 has 15 residues. PBMCs were collected from an approximately 9 ml volume of fresh peripheral blood. The sample originates from a study of T cells in Graves' hyperthyroidism and ophthalmopathy. Study-wide findings and caveats: In blood, most of the thyroid clonotypes expanded above 0.001 were also present.

The origin of this receptor is a young man with Graves' hyperthyroidism. This chain links TRBV7-9 with TRBJ1-6; 8 nucleotides agree with TRBD1. The sequenced sample consisted of blood. The CDR3 loop reads CASSFGQGNNSPLHF. The CDR3, as DNA: TGTGCCAGCAGTTTCGGACAGGGAAATAATTCACCCCTCCACTTT.